Below, 12 T cell receptor beta chains from the same sample are listed, as sequenced in a study of T-cell memory formation after mild COVID-19. TCRdb independently ran MiXCR on the 5' RACE reads; one entry per CDR3 protein. Among about 430,000 distinct CDR3 sequences listed, 24% were seen once. The sequenced material came from PBMCs or a T cell subset sorted from them (not recorded which). The receptor source for this set is an adult woman who had mild COVID-19 (a few samples of this study predate the infection). Cell type and time point are not known.

The J gene is TRBJ2-1, the V gene TRBV20-1; 10 nucleotides agree with TRBD1. Trimming removed 5 bases from V and 5 bases from J; junction bases left unmatched: 6. Germline V gene lookup returns CDR1 DFQATT and CDR2 SNEGSKA (reference sequence). The CDR3 is made up of 14 amino acids. CDR3 DNA: TGCAGTGCTTTTTCGGGACAGGGGAACAATGAGCAGTTCTTC. Encoded protein: CSAFSGQGNNEQFF.

This clonotype has just a few counts. The chain uses TRBV2 and TRBJ2-1; 7 bases match TRBD1. There are 13 residues in the CDR3. V dropped 6 bases and J dropped 9; count of bases not matched to a gene: 8. CDR1 and CDR2 (germline): SNHLY, FYNNEI. In nucleotides, the CDR3 is TGTGCCAGCAGCCAGACAGGGTACGCTGAGCAGTTCTTC. Amino acids: CASSQTGYAEQFF.

This clonotype appeared a few times. The V gene is TRBV29-1, the J gene TRBJ2-5; maybe TRBD1 (6 bases). Trimming took 7 bases from V and 1 from J, leaving 10 bases between them. This CDR3 is 12 amino acids long. Germline V lookup: CDR1 SQVTM, CDR2 ANQGSEA. The CDR3 here is CSAVQGQETQYF. For the CDR3, the DNA is TGCAGCGCTGTACAGGGCCAAGAGACCCAGTACTTC.

This clonotype has only a few counts. V usage is TRBV3-1 and J usage is TRBJ2-7, with TRBD2 matching over 10 bases. Trimming took 1 base from V and 1 from J; bases not matched to a gene: 7. The CDR3 contains 17 residues. Germline V gene data show CDR1 as LGHDT and CDR2 as YNNKEL (reference sequence). CDR3: CASSQVLAGALSYEQYF. As DNA, the CDR3 is TGTGCCAGCAGCCAAGTTCTAGCGGGAGCCCTTTCCTACGAGCAGTACTTC.

This chain uses TRBV2 with TRBJ2-7, with a tentative D call TRBD1 (5 bases). This CDR3 spans 15 amino acids. Per germline, CDR1 SNHLY and CDR2 FYNNEI. V lost 4 bases and J 3 bases, leaving 16 bases between the germline ends. CDR3 sequence reads: CASSAIGVPFYEQYF. The CDR3 nucleotides read TGTGCCAGCAGTGCTATAGGGGTTCCTTTCTACGAGCAGTACTTC.

The chain recombines TRBV7-9 with TRBJ1-6; TRBD1 matches at 7 bases. Germline V CDR1 and CDR2: SEHNR, FQNEAQ (reference sequence). V gave up 4 bases and J gave up 9 bases; unmatched junction bases: 9. CDR3 length equals 15 residues. The CDR3 is CASSSSGTVGSPLHF. DNA of the CDR3: TGTGCCAGCAGCTCTTCCGGGACAGTAGGTTCACCCCTCCACTTT.

There are a few counts of this clonotype. The chain combines TRBV7-9 with TRBJ2-5; D uncertain. This CDR3 comprises 14 residues. The germline CDR1 and CDR2 sequences are SEHNR and FQNEAQ (reference sequence). Trimming took off 3 bases at V and 5 bases at J, with 13 bases between the two ends. The DNA for the CDR3 is TGTGCCAGCAGCTTCGGGCCAGCGAGGGAGACCCAGTACTTC. It codes for CASSFGPARETQYF.

This clonotype was counted between two and nine times. The rearrangement joins TRBV24-1 to TRBJ2-1; D ambiguous. The CDR3 runs to 15 residues. Germline V gives CDR1 KGHDR, CDR2 SFDVKD. V was cut by 6 bases and J by 2 bases, with 13 bases left in between. The CDR3 loop is CATSLPDGTYNEQFF. Here the CDR3 DNA reads TGTGCCACCAGTCTCCCGGACGGAACCTACAATGAGCAGTTCTTC.

V and J are TRBV7-2 and TRBJ2-1; 8 positions match TRBD1. V was clipped by 5 bases and J by 4 bases; unmatched bases: 7. This CDR3 has 15 amino acids. CDR1 SGHTA and CDR2 FQGNSA come from the germline V gene. The CDR3 reads CASSGNRGSYNEQFF. The CDR3 coding sequence is TGTGCCAGCAGCGGGAACAGGGGGTCATACAATGAGCAGTTCTTC.

This clonotype was observed a handful of times. The chain recombines TRBV18 with TRBJ1-2, with 8 bases aligning to TRBD1. Germline V gene data show CDR1 as KGHSH and CDR2 as LQKENI. This CDR3 contains 16 residues. V gave up 6 bases and J gave up 6 bases; unmatched junction bases: 15. The DNA of the CDR3 is TGTGCCAGCTCCCTCGGACAGGGTCTGGCGGGTAATGGCTACACCTTC. It codes for CASSLGQGLAGNGYTF.

V and J are TRBV2 and TRBJ2-4; TRBD2 might be the D (7 bases). Germline V gene data show CDR1 as SNHLY and CDR2 as FYNNEI. The CDR3 runs 15 residues. The V and J ends lost 7 bases and 9 bases respectively, with 22 bases between them. This CDR3 is CASTLGGARSSIQYF. As DNA, the CDR3 is TGTGCCAGCACCCTAGGGGGGGCGCGAAGTTCCATTCAGTACTTC.

The CDR3 DNA is TGCAGTGCTGAGAACACAGGGGTCGAGCAGTACTTC. Protein product: CSAENTGVEQYF. The J gene is TRBJ2-7, the V gene TRBV20-1; 7 nucleotides agree with TRBD1. V lost 5 bases, J lost 6 bases, and 7 bases stayed unmatched. The CDR3 sequence is 12 residues long. Germline loops: CDR1 DFQATT, CDR2 SNEGSKA (reference sequence).